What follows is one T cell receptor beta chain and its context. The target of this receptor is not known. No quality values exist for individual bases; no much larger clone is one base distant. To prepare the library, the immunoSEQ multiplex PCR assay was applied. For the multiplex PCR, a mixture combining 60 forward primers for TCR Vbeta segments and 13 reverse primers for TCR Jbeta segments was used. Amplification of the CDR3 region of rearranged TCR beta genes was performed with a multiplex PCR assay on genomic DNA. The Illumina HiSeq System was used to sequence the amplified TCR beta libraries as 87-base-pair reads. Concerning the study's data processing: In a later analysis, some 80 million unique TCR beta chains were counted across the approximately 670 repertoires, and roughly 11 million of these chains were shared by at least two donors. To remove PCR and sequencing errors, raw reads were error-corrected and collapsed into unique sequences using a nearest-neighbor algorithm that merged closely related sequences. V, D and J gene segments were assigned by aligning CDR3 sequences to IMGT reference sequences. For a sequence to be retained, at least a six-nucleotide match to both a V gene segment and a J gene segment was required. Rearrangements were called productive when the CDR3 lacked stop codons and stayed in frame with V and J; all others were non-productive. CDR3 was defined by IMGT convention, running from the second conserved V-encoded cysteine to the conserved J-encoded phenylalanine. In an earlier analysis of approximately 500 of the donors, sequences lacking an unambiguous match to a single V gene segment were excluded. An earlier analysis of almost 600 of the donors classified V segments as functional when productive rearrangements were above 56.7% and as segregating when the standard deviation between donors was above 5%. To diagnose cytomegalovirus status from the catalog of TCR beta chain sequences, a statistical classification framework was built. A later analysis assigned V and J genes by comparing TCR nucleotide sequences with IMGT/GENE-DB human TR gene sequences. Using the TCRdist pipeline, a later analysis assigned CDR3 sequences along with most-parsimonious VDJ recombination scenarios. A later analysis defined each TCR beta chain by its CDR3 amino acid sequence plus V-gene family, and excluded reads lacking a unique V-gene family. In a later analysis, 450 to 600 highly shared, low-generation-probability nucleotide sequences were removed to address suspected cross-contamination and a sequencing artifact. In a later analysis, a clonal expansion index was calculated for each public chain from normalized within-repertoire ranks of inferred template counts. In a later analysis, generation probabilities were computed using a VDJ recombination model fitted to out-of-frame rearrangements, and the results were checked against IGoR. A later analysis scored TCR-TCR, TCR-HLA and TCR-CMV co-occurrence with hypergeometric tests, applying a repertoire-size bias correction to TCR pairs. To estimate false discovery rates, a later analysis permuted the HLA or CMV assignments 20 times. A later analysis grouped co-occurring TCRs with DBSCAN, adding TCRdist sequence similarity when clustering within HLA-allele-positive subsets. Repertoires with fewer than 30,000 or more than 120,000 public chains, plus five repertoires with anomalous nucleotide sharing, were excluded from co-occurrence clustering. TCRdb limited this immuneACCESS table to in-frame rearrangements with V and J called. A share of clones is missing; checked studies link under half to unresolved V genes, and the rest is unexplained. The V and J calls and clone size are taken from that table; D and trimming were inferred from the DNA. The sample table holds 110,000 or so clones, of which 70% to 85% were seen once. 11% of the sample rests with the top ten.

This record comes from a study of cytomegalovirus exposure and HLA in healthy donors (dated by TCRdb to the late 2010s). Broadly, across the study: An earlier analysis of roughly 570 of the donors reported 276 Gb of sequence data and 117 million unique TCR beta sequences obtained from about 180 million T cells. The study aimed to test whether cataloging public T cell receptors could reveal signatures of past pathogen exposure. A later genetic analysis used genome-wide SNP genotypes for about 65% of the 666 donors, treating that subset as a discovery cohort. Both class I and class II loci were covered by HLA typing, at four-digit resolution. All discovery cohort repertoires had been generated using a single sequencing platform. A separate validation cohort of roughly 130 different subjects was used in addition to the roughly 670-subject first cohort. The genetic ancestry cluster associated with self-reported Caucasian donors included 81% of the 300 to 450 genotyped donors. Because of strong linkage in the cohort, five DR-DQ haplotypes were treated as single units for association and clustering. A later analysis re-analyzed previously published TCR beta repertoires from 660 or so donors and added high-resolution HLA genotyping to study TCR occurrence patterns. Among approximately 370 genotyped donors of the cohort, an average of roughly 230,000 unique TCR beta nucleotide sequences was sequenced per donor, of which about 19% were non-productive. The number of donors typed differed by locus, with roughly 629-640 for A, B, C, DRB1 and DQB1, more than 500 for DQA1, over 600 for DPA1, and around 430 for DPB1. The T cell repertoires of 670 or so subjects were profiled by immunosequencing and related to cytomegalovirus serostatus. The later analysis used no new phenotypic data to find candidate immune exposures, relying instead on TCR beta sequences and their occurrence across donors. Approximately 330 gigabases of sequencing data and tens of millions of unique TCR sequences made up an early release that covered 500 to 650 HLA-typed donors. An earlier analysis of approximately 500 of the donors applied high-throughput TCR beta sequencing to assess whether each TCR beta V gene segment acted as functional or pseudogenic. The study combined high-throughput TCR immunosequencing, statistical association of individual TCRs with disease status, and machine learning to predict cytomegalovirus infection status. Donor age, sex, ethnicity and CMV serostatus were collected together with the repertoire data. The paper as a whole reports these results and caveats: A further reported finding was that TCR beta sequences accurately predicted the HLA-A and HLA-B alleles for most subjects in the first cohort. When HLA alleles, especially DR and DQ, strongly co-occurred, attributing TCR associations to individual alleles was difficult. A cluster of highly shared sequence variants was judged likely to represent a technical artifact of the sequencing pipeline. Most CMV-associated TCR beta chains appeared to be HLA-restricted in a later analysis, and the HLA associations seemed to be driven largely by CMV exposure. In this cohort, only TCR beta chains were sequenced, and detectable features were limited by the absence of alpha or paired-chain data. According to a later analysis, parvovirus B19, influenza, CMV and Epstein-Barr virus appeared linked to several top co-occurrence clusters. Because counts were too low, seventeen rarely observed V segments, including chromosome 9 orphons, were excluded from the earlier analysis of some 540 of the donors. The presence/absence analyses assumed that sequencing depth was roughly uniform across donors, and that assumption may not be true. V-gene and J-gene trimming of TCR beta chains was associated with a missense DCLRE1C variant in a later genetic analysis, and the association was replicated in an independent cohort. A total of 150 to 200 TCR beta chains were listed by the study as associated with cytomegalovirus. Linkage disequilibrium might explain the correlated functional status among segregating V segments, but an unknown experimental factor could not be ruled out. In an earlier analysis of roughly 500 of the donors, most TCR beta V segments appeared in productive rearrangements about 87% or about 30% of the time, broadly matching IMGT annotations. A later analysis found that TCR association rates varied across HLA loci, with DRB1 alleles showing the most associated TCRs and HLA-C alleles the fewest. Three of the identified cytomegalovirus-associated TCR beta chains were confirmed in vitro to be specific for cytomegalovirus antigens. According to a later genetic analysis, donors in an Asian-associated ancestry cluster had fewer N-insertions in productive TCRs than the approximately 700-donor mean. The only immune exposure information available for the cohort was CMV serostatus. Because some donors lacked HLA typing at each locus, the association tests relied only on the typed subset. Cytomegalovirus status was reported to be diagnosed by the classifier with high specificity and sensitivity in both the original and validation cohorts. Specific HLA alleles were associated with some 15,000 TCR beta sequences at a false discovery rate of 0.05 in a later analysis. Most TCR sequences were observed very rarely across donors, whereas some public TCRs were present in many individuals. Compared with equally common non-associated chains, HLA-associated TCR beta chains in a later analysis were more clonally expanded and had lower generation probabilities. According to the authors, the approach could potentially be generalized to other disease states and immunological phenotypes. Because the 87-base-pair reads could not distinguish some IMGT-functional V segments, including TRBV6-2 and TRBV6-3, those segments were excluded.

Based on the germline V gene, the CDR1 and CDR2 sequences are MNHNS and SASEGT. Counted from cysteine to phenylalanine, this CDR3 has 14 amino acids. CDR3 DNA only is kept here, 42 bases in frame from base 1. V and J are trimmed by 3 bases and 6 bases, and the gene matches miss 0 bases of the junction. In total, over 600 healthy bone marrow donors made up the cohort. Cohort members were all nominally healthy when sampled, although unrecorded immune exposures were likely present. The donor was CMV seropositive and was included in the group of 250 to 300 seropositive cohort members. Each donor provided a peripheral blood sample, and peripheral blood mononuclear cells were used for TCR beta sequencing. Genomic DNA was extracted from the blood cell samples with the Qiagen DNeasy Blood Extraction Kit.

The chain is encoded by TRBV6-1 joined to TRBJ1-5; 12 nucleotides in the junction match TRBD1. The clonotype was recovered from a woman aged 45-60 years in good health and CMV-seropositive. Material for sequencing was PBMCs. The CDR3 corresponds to CASSEGQGAQPQHF. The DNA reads TGTGCCAGCAGTGAGGGACAGGGGGCTCAGCCCCAGCATTTT.